Each of the 31 T cell receptor beta chains below was sequenced from the same sample in a study of STAT5B mutations in CD4+ large granular lymphocyte leukemia. Clones were read by immunoSEQ multiplex PCR, and TCRdb kept only the in-frame ones, dropping some. The sample shows fewer than 2,000 clones, about three quarters of them seen only once. Input material: PBMCs. The receptors stem from a woman in her 70s with CD4+ T-cell large granular lymphocyte leukemia.

The rearrangement links TRBV5-1 to TRBJ1-2; 7 bases are a match to TRBD1. The CDR3 totals 14 residues. Germline V gene lookup returns CDR1 SGHRS and CDR2 YFSETQ. With 4 bases clipped from V and 7 bases from J, the junction kept 10 bases outside the gene matches. CDR3 amino acids: CASSAGQAGGGYTF. In DNA form, the CDR3 reads TGCGCCAGCAGCGCAGGACAGGCAGGGGGTGGCTACACCTTC.

The chain employs TRBV5-1 and TRBJ2-1; possible D gene TRBD1, 6 bases. V was trimmed by 2 bases and J by 6 bases, leaving 9 bases between them. This CDR3 has 13 residues. Germline assignment: CDR1 SGHRS and CDR2 YFSETQ. The CDR3 region has the DNA TGCGCCAGCAGCTTACAGGGAATCAATGAGCAGTTCTTC. Protein: CASSLQGINEQFF.

This clone was seen more than once but under ten times. The chain couples TRBV6-5 to TRBJ1-2; no clear D gene. The CDR3 has 13 residues. V was clipped by 3 bases and J by 7 bases, with 12 bases between them. Germline V gene sequence: CDR1 MNHEY, CDR2 SVGAGI. The CDR3 reads CASSYRERTGYTF. The CDR3 DNA is TGTGCCAGCAGTTATCGCGAGAGAACTGGCTACACCTTC.

The gene calls are TRBV7-3 and TRBJ1-1, with D uncertain. This CDR3 is 13 amino acids long. V lost 0 bases and J lost 1, with 3 bases in between. In germline, CDR1 is SGHTA, CDR2 FQGTGA. The CDR3 is CASSLTKNTEAFF. The CDR3 DNA reads TGTGCCAGCAGCTTAACGAAGAACACTGAAGCTTTCTTT.

V gene TRBV6-1 combines with J gene TRBJ2-1; D unclear. V dropped 5 bases and J dropped 5 bases, with 10 bases sitting between them. The CDR3 has 13 residues. The germline CDR1 and CDR2 sequences are MNHNS and SASEGT. As DNA, the CDR3 is TGTGCCAGCAGTCGTCAGCCAGACAATGAGCAGTTCTTC. Amino acids: CASSRQPDNEQFF.

The V call is TRBV5-4, the J call TRBJ1-2, with 9 bases aligning to TRBD1. This CDR3 is built from 17 residues. The V segment lost 4 bases and the J segment 4 bases; nucleotides outside the gene matches: 14. Germline-derived CDR1 and CDR2 are SGHNT and YYREEE (reference sequence). CDR3 loop: CASSPRRTGAHFYGYTF. Here the CDR3 DNA reads TGTGCCAGCAGCCCTAGACGGACAGGGGCCCACTTCTATGGCTACACCTTC.

The chain uses TRBV27 and TRBJ2-7; possible D gene TRBD2, 7 bases. Germline CDR1 MNHEY, CDR2 SMNVEV (reference sequence). V lost 2 bases and J 3 bases, leaving 14 bases between the germline ends. The length of the CDR3 is 15 residues. CDR3 residues: CASSLKLGGGYEQYF. CDR3 bases: TGTGCCAGCAGTTTAAAATTAGGGGGGGGCTACGAGCAGTACTTC.

This clone was observed a handful of times. The V call is TRBV9, the J call TRBJ1-2; TRBD1 agrees at 10 bases. The V gene's germline CDR1 is SGDLS and CDR2 YYNGEE. Trimming removed 4 bases from V and 7 bases from J; junction bases left unmatched: 13. This CDR3 comprises 16 residues. The CDR3 region has the DNA TGTGCCAGCAGCACGATAACCGGGACAGGGGTGGTTGGCTACACCTTC. Amino acids: CASSTITGTGVVGYTF.

This chain links TRBV5-4 with TRBJ1-4, with D unresolved. The length of the CDR3 is 17 residues. V was cut by 4 bases and J by 0 bases, with 16 bases left in between. Germline CDR1 and CDR2: SGHNT and YYREEE (reference sequence). This chain's CDR3 is CASSASMPLTTNEKLFF. CDR3 nucleotides: TGTGCCAGCAGCGCGTCCATGCCTCTAACAACTAATGAAAAACTGTTTTTT.

The chain uses TRBV2 and TRBJ1-6; no definite D call. CDR1 and CDR2 (germline): SNHLY, FYNNEI. Trimming pared 3 bases from V and 9 bases from J, leaving 12 bases between. The CDR3 loop spans 14 amino acids. This chain's CDR3 is CASSEGAVGSPLHF. For the CDR3, the DNA is TGTGCCAGCAGTGAGGGAGCAGTGGGTTCACCCCTCCACTTT.

The chain recombines TRBV12-5 with TRBJ1-5, with D possibly being TRBD1 (5 bases). CDR3 size: 16 residues. Trimming shortened V by 11 bases and J by 4 bases, and 24 bases separated the two germline ends. Germline lookup yields CDR1 LGHNT and CDR2 FRNRAP. DNA for the CDR3: TGTGCTCCCGGGGCCACTTCCAGAGGGAGGAATCAGCCCCAGCATTTT. This encodes CAPGATSRGRNQPQHF.

This clone was counted a few times. This chain uses TRBV10-3 with TRBJ2-7; D possibly corresponds to TRBD2 (5 bases). CDR1 ENHRY and CDR2 SYGVKD come from the germline V gene. The CDR3 has 14 amino acids. V lost 3 bases and J 3 bases, leaving 12 bases between the germline ends. CDR3 protein: CAISEAASFYEQYV. CDR3 sequence (DNA): TGTGCCATCAGTGAAGCGGCTTCCTTCTACGAGCAGTACGTC.

J is TRBJ2-2 and V is TRBV7-2; D possibly uses TRBD1 or TRBD2 (5 bases each). The CDR3 runs to 13 residues. Per germline, CDR1 SGHTA and CDR2 FQGNSA. The V and J ends lost 5 bases and 7 bases respectively, with 11 bases between them. CDR3: CASSRGALGELFF. For the CDR3, the DNA is TGTGCCAGCAGCCGAGGGGCTCTCGGGGAGCTGTTTTTT.

The chain couples TRBV19 to TRBJ1-2, with a weak D call TRBD1 (5 bases). The germline CDR1 and CDR2 sequences are LNHDA and SQIVND (reference sequence). The CDR3 has 15 amino acids. V was clipped by 7 bases and J by 7 bases, with 22 bases between them. The CDR3 DNA reads TGTGCCAGTACCTTCCCGGACGGGGCTCGGTCTGGCTACACCTTC. Its protein product is CASTFPDGARSGYTF.

This clone was counted once. The rearrangement uses TRBV11-2 and TRBJ2-5; TRBD2 agrees at 8 bases. Germline assignment: CDR1 SGHAT and CDR2 FQNNGV. Trimming removed 5 bases from V and 4 bases from J; junction bases left unmatched: 12. The CDR3 is made up of 16 amino acids. The CDR3 region is CASSLGSGGRRETQYF. CDR3 coding DNA: TGTGCCAGCAGCCTCGGGAGCGGGGGACGCCGAGAGACCCAGTACTTC. The full variable domain, rest sourced from reference TRBV11-2 and TRBJ2-5, is EAGVAQSPRYKIIEKRQSVAFWCNPISGHATLYWYQQILGQGPKLLIQFQNNGVVDDSQLPKDRFSAERLKGVDSTLKIQPAKLEDSAVYLCASSLGSGGRRETQYFGPGTRLLVL.

A single count supports this clone. The chain joins TRBV4-3 to TRBJ2-1; the D gene is possibly TRBD2 (6 bases). Germline-derived CDR1 and CDR2 are LGHNA and YSLEER. Between the trimmed V and J ends, which lost 1 base and 4 bases, there was a span of 11 bases. CDR3 length equals 15 residues. The CDR3 loop is CASSQVFGTYNEQFF. In DNA, the CDR3 is TGCGCCAGCAGCCAAGTATTCGGGACTTACAATGAGCAGTTCTTC.

V and J are TRBV4-1 and TRBJ1-1; weak D call: TRBD1 (6 bases). V lost 0 bases to trimming and J lost 1 base, with 12 bases between them. CDR1 and CDR2 from the germline V gene are MGHRA and YSYEKL. CDR3 size: 16 residues. The CDR3: CASSQDSGAGNTEAFF. CDR3 bases: TGCGCCAGCAGCCAAGATTCGGGGGCAGGGAACACTGAAGCTTTCTTT.

The V call is TRBV18, the J call TRBJ2-6; D is uncertain. This CDR3 has 15 amino acids. Trimming took 3 bases from V and 6 from J, leaving 12 bases between them. In germline, CDR1 is KGHSH, CDR2 LQKENI. DNA of the CDR3: TGTGCCAGCTCACCCCCTCTAATGTTGGCCAACGTCCTGACTTTC. Translating it yields CASSPPLMLANVLTF.

The chain joins TRBV2 to TRBJ2-2; 7 nucleotides line up with TRBD2. V gave up 4 bases and J gave up 11 bases; unmatched junction bases: 4. CDR1 is SNHLY and CDR2 is FYNNEI in the germline V gene. CDR3 length: 12 amino acids. The CDR3 DNA sequence: TGTGCCAGCAGTGCTTGGGGGGGTGAGCTGTTTTTT. Amino acid sequence: CASSAWGGELFF.

V and J are TRBV5-4 and TRBJ2-3; 8 bases line up with TRBD2. Germline values: CDR1 SGHNT, CDR2 YYREEE (reference sequence). V trimming: 3 bases; J trimming: 7 bases; junction bases outside the gene matches: 7. CDR3 length equals 14 residues. DNA of the CDR3: TGTGCCAGCAGCTATGGGACTAGTTTGAATACGCAGTATTTT. Its translation is CASSYGTSLNTQYF. The complete variable domain, with remaining parts taken from reference TRBV5-4 and TRBJ2-3, reads ETGVTQSPTHLIKTRGQQVTLRCSSQSGHNTVSWYQQALGQGPQFIFQYYREEENGRGNFPPRFSGLQFPNYSSELNVNALELDDSALYLCASSYGTSLNTQYFGPGTRLTVL.

This rearrangement joins TRBV25-1 to TRBJ2-7; D ambiguous. V lost 3 bases, J lost 4 bases, and 10 bases lay in between. The CDR3 contains 13 residues. Germline lookup yields CDR1 MGHDK and CDR2 SYGVNS. The CDR3 sequence is CASSESGKYEQYV. DNA for the CDR3: TGTGCCAGCAGTGAGAGTGGGAAATACGAGCAGTACGTC.

V is TRBV12-5 and J is TRBJ2-2; maybe TRBD2 (6 bases). Trimming took 7 bases from V and 8 from J, leaving 14 bases between them. CDR3 length equals 13 residues. Germline-derived CDR1 and CDR2 are LGHNT and FRNRAP. The CDR3 reads CASAWRASGELFF. The CDR3 DNA reads as TGTGCTAGTGCGTGGAGGGCGTCGGGGGAGCTGTTTTTT.

The rearrangement uses TRBV29-1 and TRBJ1-2; 12 positions match TRBD1. Germline-derived CDR1 and CDR2 are SQVTM and ANQGSEA. The CDR3 is made up of 14 amino acids. V trimming: 8 bases; J trimming: 7 bases; junction bases outside the gene matches: 11. For the CDR3, the DNA is TGCAGCAAAACACCGGGACAGGGGGCTTCTGGCTACACCTTC. Amino acid sequence: CSKTPGQGASGYTF.

This clone was detected only a few times. The chain has TRBV7-2 and TRBJ1-1, with D unclear. Trimming took off 1 base at V and 6 bases at J, with 12 bases between the two ends. The CDR3 is 14 residues long. Per the germline V gene, CDR1 is SGHTA and CDR2 is FQGNSA. The CDR3 reads CASSLVAGTSEAFF. The CDR3 DNA sequence: TGTGCCAGCAGCTTAGTGGCAGGAACCTCTGAAGCTTTCTTT.

CDR3 nucleotide sequence: TGCGCCAGCAGGCACGAGCGGGGGCCTCAAGAGACCCAGTACTTC. Amino acids: CASRHERGPQETQYF. The V and J genes are TRBV10-2 and TRBJ2-5, with 8 bases fitting TRBD2. Germline V CDR1 and CDR2: WSHSY, SAAADI. Losses at the gene ends were 6 bases for V and 2 bases for J; bases not matched to a gene: 8. CDR3 size: 15 residues.

The rearrangement uses TRBV4-2 and TRBJ1-1, with D possibly TRBD1 on 5 matching bases. The CDR3 contains 14 residues. Germline assignment: CDR1 LGHNA and CDR2 YNFKEQ. V lost 0 bases to trimming and J lost 6 bases, with 11 bases between them. Here the CDR3 reads CASSQDRVESEAFF. The CDR3 DNA follows: TGTGCCAGCAGCCAAGACAGGGTAGAGTCTGAAGCTTTCTTT.

The V and J genes are TRBV29-1 and TRBJ2-3; no clear D. The CDR3 consists of 13 residues. Germline CDR1 and CDR2: SQVTM and ANQGSEA. V lost 8 bases and J lost 2, with 14 bases in between. CDR3 DNA: TGCAGCTCCGGACCGTTTAACACAGATACGCAGTATTTT. This sequence encodes CSSGPFNTDTQYF.

This clone showed up just a few times. The chain joins TRBV11-2 to TRBJ2-6, with D possibly TRBD2 on 5 matching bases. There are 16 residues in the CDR3. Germline CDR1 reads SGHAT; CDR2 reads FQNNGV. With 1 base removed from V and 0 bases from J, the gap between germline ends came to 7 bases. In DNA form, the CDR3 reads TGTGCCAGCAGCTTAGGGGAGTACTCTGGGGCCAACGTCCTGACTTTC. Translating gives CASSLGEYSGANVLTF. Based on the CDR3 plus reference TRBV11-2 and TRBJ2-6, the full variable domain is EAGVAQSPRYKIIEKRQSVAFWCNPISGHATLYWYQQILGQGPKLLIQFQNNGVVDDSQLPKDRFSAERLKGVDSTLKIQPAKLEDSAVYLCASSLGEYSGANVLTFGAGSRLTVL.

This clone was seen a few times. This chain joins TRBV4-1 and TRBJ2-5, with D unresolved. The CDR3 is 13 residues long. V was shortened by 1 base and J by 5 bases, with 8 bases between the two germline ends. The germline CDR1 and CDR2 sequences are MGHRA and YSYEKL. The CDR3 protein is CASSQVLWETQYF. The CDR3 DNA sequence: TGCGCCAGCAGCCAAGTTCTCTGGGAGACCCAGTACTTC.

The chain combines TRBV15 with TRBJ2-2; 10 nucleotides agree with TRBD2. V dropped 0 bases and J dropped 4; count of bases not matched to a gene: 8. The CDR3 sequence is 18 residues long. The germline V gene has CDR1 LNHNV and CDR2 YYDKDF (reference sequence). For the CDR3, the DNA is TGTGCCACCAGCAGAGATGGTTTTCTAGCGGGAGTCACCGGGGAGCTGTTTTTT. This codes for CATSRDGFLAGVTGELFF.

V and J are TRBV5-1 and TRBJ1-1; D gene uncertain. The CDR3 length is 15 residues. Germline CDR1 SGHRS, CDR2 YFSETQ. Deletions cut 0 bases from V and 0 bases from J, with 9 bases between. The CDR3 coding sequence is TGCGCCAGCAGCTTGGGAGCTGCGATGAACACTGAAGCTTTCTTT. It codes for CASSLGAAMNTEAFF. Full variable domain (rest looked up from reference TRBV5-1 and TRBJ1-1): KAGVTQTPRYLIKTRGQQVTLSCSPISGHRSVSWYQQTPGQGLQFLFEYFSETQRNKGNFPGRFSGRQFSNSRSEMNVSTLELGDSALYLCASSLGAAMNTEAFFGQGTRLTVV.